These 23 T cell receptor beta chains originate from one sample sequenced in a study of cytomegalovirus exposure and HLA in healthy donors. 13 Jbeta primers and 60 Vbeta primers were used for the PCR. Sequencing used immunoSEQ multiplex PCR; TCRdb keeps in-frame clones, though not all of them. There are some 140,000 clones in the sample; 77% occur only once, and 2% to 2.5% lies in the top ten. Sequenced input: PBMCs. The receptors shown here come from a young man in good health and CMV-seronegative.

The chain carries TRBV10-3 and TRBJ2-7, with D uncertain. The CDR3 is 11 amino acids. The ends were cut back, 4 bases at V and 7 bases at J, with 8 bases in the middle. The germline CDR1 and CDR2 sequences are ENHRY and SYGVKD. The CDR3 protein is CAISVAEEQYF. DNA for the CDR3: TGTGCCATCAGTGTCGCGGAGGAGCAGTACTTC.

The chain uses TRBV19 and TRBJ2-1, with D perhaps matching TRBD2 (5 bases). CDR3 size: 13 residues. Germline CDR1 LNHDA, CDR2 SQIVND (reference sequence). V was trimmed by 10 bases and J by 2 bases, leaving 12 bases between them. Written as DNA, the CDR3 is TGTGCCACAAGAGGGCGTCCCTACAATGAGCAGTTCTTC. Translation: CATRGRPYNEQFF. The whole variable domain, filled in from reference TRBV19 and TRBJ2-1, reads DGGITQSPKYLFRKEGQNVTLSCEQNLNHDAMYWYRQDPGQGLRLIYYSQIVNDFQKGDIAEGYSVSREKKESFPLTVTSAQKNPTAFYLCATRGRPYNEQFFGPGTRLTVL.

The chain uses TRBV5-6 and TRBJ2-1, with TRBD2 matching 9 bases. V lost 4 bases to trimming and J lost 9 bases; unmatched junction nucleotides: 17. Germline assignment: CDR1 SGHDT and CDR2 YYEEEE. The CDR3 has 17 residues. The CDR3 DNA sequence: TGTGCCAGCAGCCCGGCGTTAGCGGGAGTCGCTTCTGTTGAGCAGTTCTTC. Translation gives CASSPALAGVASVEQFF.

The V call is TRBV11-2, the J call TRBJ2-7; D perhaps matches TRBD1 (6 bases). Germline V gene data show CDR1 as SGHAT and CDR2 as FQNNGV. With 1 base removed from V and 4 bases from J, the gap between germline ends came to 17 bases. The CDR3 contains 16 residues. The CDR3 DNA reads as TGTGCCAGCAGCTTAGTTAACTGGCAGGGGACGTACGAGCAGTACTTC. The encoded protein is CASSLVNWQGTYEQYF.

The rearrangement uses TRBV2 and TRBJ2-7, with 9 positions matching TRBD1. Germline V lookup: CDR1 SNHLY, CDR2 FYNNEI. The CDR3 is made up of 14 amino acids. V was clipped by 4 bases and J by 5 bases; unmatched bases: 6. This CDR3 is CASSGTGEVDEQYF. The CDR3 DNA is TGTGCCAGCAGTGGGACAGGGGAGGTGGACGAGCAGTACTTC.

The chain carries TRBV7-9 and TRBJ2-7, with a weak D call TRBD1 (6 bases). V was cut by 4 bases and J by 2 bases, with 18 bases left in between. The CDR3 extends over 16 amino acids. The germline V gene has CDR1 SEHNR and CDR2 FQNEAQ (reference sequence). The CDR3 loop reads CASSSWSGTRTYEQYF. The CDR3 DNA reads TGTGCCAGCAGCTCCTGGTCCGGGACAAGGACCTACGAGCAGTACTTC.

The chain has TRBV7-8 and TRBJ1-2; D gene uncertain. Trimming cost V 5 bases and J 1 base, with 17 bases left between them. Germline CDR1 SGHVS, CDR2 FQNEAQ. The CDR3 length is 16 residues. In DNA form, the CDR3 reads TGTGCCAGCAGCCAAGCCGCAACTCGGGGTAACTATGGCTACACCTTC. Translated, it gives CASSQAATRGNYGYTF.

This CDR3 reads CASTLNGFRSEKLFF. For the CDR3, the DNA is TGTGCCAGCACCCTGAACGGGTTTAGATCTGAAAAACTGTTTTTT. This chain uses TRBV2 with TRBJ1-4; the D is unclear. V was clipped by 7 bases and J by 7 bases, with 19 bases between them. Germline-derived CDR1 and CDR2 are SNHLY and FYNNEI. This CDR3 region has 15 residues.

V is TRBV28 and J is TRBJ1-1; D gene ambiguous. CDR1 is MDHEN and CDR2 is SYDVKM in the germline V gene. This CDR3 spans 15 amino acids. V lost 3 bases and J 10 bases, leaving 21 bases between the germline ends. The CDR3 here is CASSLQGLPSGTAFF. Written as DNA, the CDR3 is TGTGCCAGCAGTTTGCAAGGACTCCCCTCCGGTACAGCTTTCTTT.

This clone was seen only a few times. The chain employs TRBV6-1 and TRBJ2-1, with 12 bases fitting TRBD2. This CDR3 spans 15 amino acids. Germline assignment: CDR1 MNHNS and CDR2 SASEGT. Trimming cost V 7 bases and J 6 bases; bases outside gene matches: 7. The CDR3 region is CASNDLAGGGNEQFF. CDR3 coding DNA: TGTGCCAGCAACGATCTAGCGGGGGGGGGCAATGAGCAGTTCTTC.

The J gene is TRBJ2-7, the V gene TRBV5-6; D is possibly TRBD1 (6 bases). Trimming pared 3 bases from V and 2 bases from J, leaving 9 bases between. The germline CDR1 and CDR2 sequences are SGHDT and YYEEEE. This CDR3 contains 13 residues. For the CDR3, the DNA is TGTGCCAGCAGCTGGGGGCAGCCCTACGAGCAGTACTTC. Protein product: CASSWGQPYEQYF.

V and J are TRBV6-1 and TRBJ1-1; D perhaps matches TRBD1 (6 bases). Looked up from germline, CDR1 is MNHNS and CDR2 is SASEGT. V lost 6 bases to trimming and J lost 4 bases, with 12 bases between them. The CDR3 length is 13 residues. The chain's CDR3 is CASRTGRGTEAFF. CDR3 bases: TGTGCCAGCAGAACAGGGCGCGGCACTGAAGCTTTCTTT.

The V and J genes are TRBV18 and TRBJ1-1, with a weak D call TRBD1 (5 bases). This CDR3 is 13 amino acids long. The germline CDR1 and CDR2 sequences are KGHSH and LQKENI. Between the trimmed V and J ends, which lost 1 base and 11 bases, there was a span of 14 bases. The CDR3: CASSPLSEEGAFF. Here the CDR3 DNA reads TGTGCCAGCTCACCACTATCTGAGGAGGGGGCTTTCTTT.

The chain combines TRBV11-1 with TRBJ2-1; the match to TRBD1 covers 9 bases. Germline V CDR1 and CDR2: SGHAT, FQDESV (reference sequence). The junction had 9 bases not matched to a gene; V was cut back by 5 bases and J by 7 bases. There are 15 residues in the CDR3. The chain's CDR3 is CASSPTGGTLNEQFF. In DNA, the CDR3 is TGTGCCAGCAGCCCGACAGGGGGAACCCTGAATGAGCAGTTCTTC.

A few counts support this clone. The chain couples TRBV11-1 to TRBJ1-1; 9 bases map to TRBD1. Germline CDR1 is SGHAT and CDR2 is FQDESV (reference sequence). This CDR3 spans 14 amino acids. The V gene end was trimmed by 11 bases and the J gene end by 4 bases; junction bases not matched to a gene: 11. CDR3 amino acids: CASRQGQGGTEAFF. CDR3 sequence (DNA): TGTGCCTCCCGACAGGGACAGGGCGGCACTGAAGCTTTCTTT.

The gene calls are TRBV5-5 and TRBJ2-3; 10 nucleotides agree with TRBD2. After removal of 3 bases from V and 2 bases from J, the junction contained 6 bases not matched to a gene. Germline values: CDR1 SGHKS, CDR2 YYEKEE (reference sequence). The CDR3 contains 16 residues. The CDR3 DNA reads as TGTGCCAGCAGCTCCCCAGCGGGAGGGTACACAGATACGCAGTATTTT. Protein: CASSSPAGGYTDTQYF. The full variable domain, completed using reference TRBV5-5 and TRBJ2-3, is DAGVTQSPTHLIKTRGQQVTLRCSPISGHKSVSWYQQVLGQGPQFIFQYYEKEERGRGNFPDRFSARQFPNYSSELNVNALLLGDSALYLCASSSPAGGYTDTQYFGPGTRLTVL.

CDR3 DNA sequence: TGTGCCAGCAGCTTTATGCAGGGGGCTTACGAGCAGTACTTC. It is translated as CASSFMQGAYEQYF. The rearrangement joins TRBV11-2 to TRBJ2-7; 8 bases match TRBD1. Trimming at V came to 3 bases and at J to 4 bases, leaving 5 bases not matched to a gene. Germline V gene sequence: CDR1 SGHAT, CDR2 FQNNGV. The CDR3 is 14 amino acids.

The rearrangement uses TRBV2 and TRBJ2-2; D may be TRBD1 (5 bases). Trimming cost V 0 bases and J 4 bases, with 9 bases left between them. Germline CDR1 is SNHLY and CDR2 is FYNNEI. The length of the CDR3 is 15 residues. CDR3 residues: CASSEARRGTGELFF. The CDR3 region has the DNA TGTGCCAGCAGTGAAGCGAGAAGGGGCACCGGGGAGCTGTTTTTT. Based on the CDR3 plus reference TRBV2 and TRBJ2-2, the full variable domain is EPEVTQTPSHQVTQMGQEVILRCVPISNHLYFYWYRQILGQKVEFLVSFYNNEISEKSEIFDDQFSVERPDGSNFTLKIRSTKLEDSAMYFCASSEARRGTGELFFGEGSRLTVL.

The V call is TRBV2, the J call TRBJ2-7; 7 bases agree with TRBD2. Trimming took 3 bases from V and 1 from J; bases not matched to a gene: 3. The CDR3 is 14 residues long. Germline V gene lookup returns CDR1 SNHLY and CDR2 FYNNEI. The CDR3 region has the DNA TGTGCCAGCAGTGACGCTAGCGGTTCCTACGAGCAGTACTTC. Its protein product is CASSDASGSYEQYF.

This clone was found once. V is TRBV4-1 and J is TRBJ1-1; D remains unclear. The CDR3 sequence is 14 residues long. The V end lost 0 bases, the J end lost 4 bases, and 9 bases lay between the germline ends. Germline V gives CDR1 MGHRA, CDR2 YSYEKL. The CDR3 nucleotides read TGCGCCAGCAGCCAAGAGAATGTGGCCACTGAAGCTTTCTTT. Protein product: CASSQENVATEAFF.

In its sample, this clone was seen once. This chain links TRBV10-3 with TRBJ2-7, with no clear D. Germline V gene sequence: CDR1 ENHRY, CDR2 SYGVKD. There are 14 residues in the CDR3. V lost 3 bases and J 1 base, leaving 10 bases between the germline ends. CDR3 sequence: CAISEDLNSYEQYF. CDR3 DNA: TGTGCCATCAGTGAAGACTTAAATTCCTACGAGCAGTACTTC.

The chain employs TRBV11-3 and TRBJ2-1; 16 nucleotides agree with TRBD2. The CDR3 consists of 18 residues. V was clipped by 5 bases and J by 5 bases; unmatched bases: 9. CDR1 is SGHNT and CDR2 is YENEEA in the germline V gene. CDR3 sequence reads: CASSEGLAGGSRDNEQFF. The DNA for the CDR3 is TGTGCCAGCAGCGAGGGACTAGCGGGAGGGTCGAGGGACAATGAGCAGTTCTTC.

The chain recombines TRBV4-1 with TRBJ2-2; the match to TRBD2 covers 11 bases. This CDR3 spans 18 amino acids. Trimming removed 2 bases from V and 0 bases from J; junction bases left unmatched: 5. Germline loops: CDR1 MGHRA, CDR2 YSYEKL. The CDR3 region has the DNA TGCGCCAGCAGCCAAAGACTAGCGGGACCCGCGAACACCGGGGAGCTGTTTTTT. Its protein product is CASSQRLAGPANTGELFF.